The source of this TCR beta chain is a study of T-cell memory formation after mild COVID-19 (dated by TCRdb to the early 2020s). Turning to the overall study: TCR sequence clusters from the two donors were found to be largely donor specific. T-cell clones expanding and contracting after mild COVID-19 in two donors were tracked by longitudinal TCRalpha and TCRbeta repertoire sequencing. Two young, previously healthy adult volunteers made up the cohort, one male and one female. Broader findings and caveats from the paper: The study covered only a couple of mild cases, and larger cohorts including severe cases with pre-infection samples were considered necessary. Contracting CD4+ clones were found mainly in CM and EM memory subsets, while CD8+ clones were enriched in EMRA. Some responding clones were found in pre-infection memory, which suggests that pre-existing cross-reactive memory T cells took part in the SARS-CoV-2 response. SARS-CoV-2 specificity of the second-wave clones peaking on day 37 was not confirmed. Clones contracting from day 15 to 85 had balanced CD4/CD8 phenotypes, while a second wave expanding from day 15 to 37 was biased towards CD4+.

The sample holds a few counts of this clonotype. Its antigen is unknown. No base-level quality is on record; no much larger clone is a single base apart. Instrument on record: Illumina NovaSeq 6000. TCRalpha and TCRbeta cDNA libraries were built by 5'RACE with constant-segment primers, adding sample barcodes and unique molecular identifiers. RNA was extracted from every sample with Trizol reagent. Amplification of the libraries took two PCR steps, and the second step added a second sample barcode plus Illumina TruSeq adapters. Sequencing of the libraries was done on an Illumina NovaSeq, producing 2 x 150 bp paired-end reads. The original pipeline was this. The reads were demultiplexed and collapsed into UMI-guided consensus sequences using migec v1.2.7. With mixcr v2.1.11, UMI consensuses were aligned to TRA and TRB V and J templates and assembled into clonotypes. A clonotype was counted as expanded or contracted only when both edgeR and NoisET called the clonotype significant, with the noise models trained on biological replicates. For edgeR calls, the thresholds were a false discovery rate-adjusted p below 0.01 and a log2 fold-change of 1. PCA with hierarchical clustering of max-normalized trajectories of the 1000 most abundant clonotypes was used as exploratory dynamics analysis. Separately sequenced CD4+ and CD8+ repertoires were used to assign the CD4 or CD8 phenotype of responding clones. The public reads were run again by TCRdb, first through fastp at Q25 and then through MiXCR, and only productive beta chains were kept. Duplicate CDR3 protein sequences are folded into a single record with the most common DNA and genes. The V and J calls were not made by the authors but by TCRdb's processing. Recorded for this sample are 65,000 to 100,000 distinct CDR3 sequences; roughly 12% of them occurred a single time. 41% of the sample is taken by the ten largest.

Ficoll-Paque density gradient centrifugation was the method used to isolate PBMCs. From a lookup of the germline V gene (reference sequence), CDR1 and CDR2 are SEHNR and FQNEAQ. The trim is 0 bases for V and 3 bases for J, with a gap of 3 bases between the germline ends. Its CDR3 holds 13 amino acids, cysteine through phenylalanine. Only the CDR3 portion is preserved as DNA: 39 bases, with reading frame beginning at the first base. Material: PBMCs or a T cell subset sorted from them (not recorded which). The TCR originated in a man aged 18 to 29 who had mild COVID-19 (a few samples of this study predate the infection). The sample titles of this study are shuffled in the database, so cell type and time point are left out; the donor was told from shared clones. The chain is assembled from TRBV7-9 and TRBJ2-1, with an unclear D gene assignment. The sequenced DNA: TGTGCCAGCAGCTTAGCCCTCTACAATGAGCAGTTCTTC. It codes for CASSLALYNEQFF.